The present entry profiles one T cell receptor (beta chain) with its context. This sample was included in a study of early T cells in non-severe SARS-CoV-2 infection. CDR1 is DFQATT, CDR2 SNEGSKA, per germline (reference sequence). V was clipped by 0 bases and J by 2 bases, with 7 bases between them. The CDR3 totals 13 residues. TCRdb re-called the 5' RACE reads with MiXCR, one entry per CDR3 protein. The table shows nearly 95,000 distinct CDR3 sequences, with about 15% occurring only once. Sample: whole blood, taken at baseline. This TCR was recovered from an adult who was a healthcare worker with PCR-confirmed SARS-CoV-2 infection or an uninfected control (not recorded which). V usage is TRBV20-1 and J usage is TRBJ1-2; D possibly corresponds to TRBD1 (6 bases). As DNA, the CDR3 is TGCAGTGCTAGAGAGCAGGGGAACTATGGCTACACCTTC. It is translated as CSAREQGNYGYTF.